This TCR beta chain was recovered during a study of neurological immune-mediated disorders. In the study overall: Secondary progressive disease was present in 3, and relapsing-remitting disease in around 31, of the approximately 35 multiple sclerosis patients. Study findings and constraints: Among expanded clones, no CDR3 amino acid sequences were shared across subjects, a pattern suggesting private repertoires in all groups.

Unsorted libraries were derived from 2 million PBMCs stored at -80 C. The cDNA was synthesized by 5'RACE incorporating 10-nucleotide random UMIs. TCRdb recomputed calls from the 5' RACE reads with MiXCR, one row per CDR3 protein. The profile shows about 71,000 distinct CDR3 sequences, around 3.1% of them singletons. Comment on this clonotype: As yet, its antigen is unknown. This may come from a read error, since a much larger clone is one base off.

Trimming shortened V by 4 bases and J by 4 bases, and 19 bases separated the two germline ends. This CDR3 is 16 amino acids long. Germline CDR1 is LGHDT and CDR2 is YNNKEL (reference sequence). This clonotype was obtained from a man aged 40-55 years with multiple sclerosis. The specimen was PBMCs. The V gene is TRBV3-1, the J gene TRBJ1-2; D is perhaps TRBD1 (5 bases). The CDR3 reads CASSRYVPSGGYGYTF. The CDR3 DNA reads TGTGCCAGCAGCCGTTACGTCCCCTCGGGGGGCTATGGCTACACCTTC.